This is a list of T cell receptor beta chains from one sample in a study of blood T cell repertoires in COVID-19. Clones were sequenced by immunoSEQ multiplex PCR, and TCRdb holds only the in-frame ones, with some missing. This sample yields around 250,000 clones, of which just over 85% are seen a single time; around a sixth belongs to the top ten. Sequenced material: PBMCs or T cells enriched from blood (not recorded which). The receptors come from a man aged 18-30 years who had recovered from COVID-19. Both conserved end residues are part of each CDR3. A D gene is named only where the DNA matches it firmly. Some rows mark clone size as missing; the rest say once, few, many or name a class of expanded clone.

V gene: TRBV6-2/TRBV6-3; J gene: TRBJ2-7; D gene: NA; clone size: NA; CDR3 DNA: TGTGCCAGCAGTGCTAGACTAGGCCCGGACTACGAGCAGTACTTC; CDR3 protein: CASSARLGPDYEQYF
V gene: TRBV21-1; J gene: TRBJ1-5; D gene: NA; clone size: NA; CDR3 DNA: TGTGCCAGCAGCAAAACAGGGGCGTCTCAGCCCCAGCATTTT; CDR3 protein: CASSKTGASQPQHF
V gene: TRBV28; J gene: TRBJ2-3; D gene: TRBD2; clone size: NA; CDR3 DNA: TGTGCCAGCAGTTTGGGACTAGCGGGGGCAAAACGGAAGTATTTT; CDR3 protein: CASSLGLAGAKRKYF
V gene: TRBV10-1; J gene: TRBJ2-2; D gene: TRBD1; clone size: NA; CDR3 DNA: TGCGCCAGCAGTGACCCGACACAGGGGGATACCGGGGAGCTGTTTTTT; CDR3 protein: CASSDPTQGDTGELFF
V gene: TRBV9; J gene: TRBJ1-4; D gene: NA; clone size: NA; CDR3 DNA: TGTGCCAGCAGCCCGGCGGGAGGTGAAAAACTGTTTTTT; CDR3 protein: CASSPAGGEKLFF
V gene: TRBV24-1; J gene: TRBJ1-4; D gene: NA; clone size: NA; CDR3 DNA: TGTGCCACCAGTGACCCCCGGGGGGGCGAGGAAAAACTGTTTTTT; CDR3 protein: CATSDPRGGEEKLFF
V gene: TRBV11-3; J gene: TRBJ2-3; D gene: TRBD2; clone size: few; CDR3 DNA: TGTGCCAGCAGCTTGGGGACTAGCGGAAATACGCAGTATTTT; CDR3 protein: CASSLGTSGNTQYF
V gene: TRBV27; J gene: TRBJ2-1; D gene: TRBD1; clone size: NA; CDR3 DNA: TGTGCCAGCAAACCCCGGACAGGGGATTTCTATGAGCAGTTCTTC; CDR3 protein: CASKPRTGDFYEQFF
V gene: TRBV30; J gene: TRBJ1-5; D gene: TRBD1; clone size: NA; CDR3 DNA: TGTGCCTGGGACACAGGGGGCAATCAGCCCCAGCATTTT; CDR3 protein: CAWDTGGNQPQHF
V gene: TRBV28; J gene: TRBJ1-1; D gene: NA; clone size: NA; CDR3 DNA: TGTGCCACCTCCAGGGGTTTGAACACTGAAGCTTTCTTT; CDR3 protein: CATSRGLNTEAFF
V gene: TRBV27; J gene: TRBJ1-4; D gene: NA; clone size: NA; CDR3 DNA: TGTGCCAGCAGCCGGGGTGTGTCGTCTAATGAAAAACTGTTTTTT; CDR3 protein: CASSRGVSSNEKLFF
V gene: TRBV7-2; J gene: TRBJ1-4; D gene: NA; clone size: NA; CDR3 DNA: TGTGCCAGCAGCTTAGTCAGCCAGGCAGCAACTAATGAAAAACTGTTTTTT; CDR3 protein: CASSLVSQAATNEKLFF
V gene: TRBV12-5; J gene: TRBJ2-7; D gene: NA; clone size: NA; CDR3 DNA: TGTGCTAGTGCTCTGCGGGGGCCCACCTACGAGCAGTACTTC; CDR3 protein: CASALRGPTYEQYF
V gene: TRBV30; J gene: TRBJ1-3; D gene: NA; clone size: NA; CDR3 DNA: TGTGCCTGGGAGACAGGCTCCTCTGGAAACACCATATATTTT; CDR3 protein: CAWETGSSGNTIYF
V gene: TRBV6-6; J gene: TRBJ2-7; D gene: NA; clone size: NA; CDR3 DNA: TGTGCCAGCAGTGGGACACCGGCCTACGAGCAGTACTTC; CDR3 protein: CASSGTPAYEQYF
V gene: TRBV5-5; J gene: TRBJ1-5; D gene: TRBD1; clone size: few; CDR3 DNA: TGTGCCAGCAGCTTGAACTCAAAATCGGGACAGGGTAAAGATCAGCCCCAGCATTTT; CDR3 protein: CASSLNSKSGQGKDQPQHF
V gene: TRBV28; J gene: TRBJ2-3; D gene: NA; clone size: NA; CDR3 DNA: TGTGCCAGCAGTCCGATAAACCGGGAGACAGAAGAGGATACGCAGTATTTT; CDR3 protein: CASSPINRETEEDTQYF
V gene: TRBV4-1; J gene: TRBJ1-1; D gene: NA; clone size: NA; CDR3 DNA: TGCGCCAGCAGCCAAGCTCATGGCTCCTACACTGAAGCTTTCTTT; CDR3 protein: CASSQAHGSYTEAFF
V gene: TRBV6-5; J gene: TRBJ2-7; D gene: TRBD1; clone size: NA; CDR3 DNA: TGTGCCAGCAGCACCCGGACAGGACTCTCCTACGAGCAGTACTTC; CDR3 protein: CASSTRTGLSYEQYF
V gene: TRBV5-6; J gene: TRBJ2-2; D gene: NA; clone size: NA; CDR3 DNA: TGTGCCAGCAGCCGAAGACTCGATGGGTCGAACACCGGGGAGCTGTTTTTT; CDR3 protein: CASSRRLDGSNTGELFF
V gene: TRBV5-1; J gene: TRBJ1-3; D gene: NA; clone size: NA; CDR3 DNA: TGCGCCAGCAGCCAAGACAGGGGAAACACCATATATTTT; CDR3 protein: CASSQDRGNTIYF
V gene: TRBV2; J gene: TRBJ2-7; D gene: TRBD2; clone size: NA; CDR3 DNA: TGTGCCAGCAGTGAAGCTTTAGGGAGGGTTCGCTACGAGCAGTACTTC; CDR3 protein: CASSEALGRVRYEQYF
V gene: TRBV10-1; J gene: TRBJ2-7; D gene: TRBD2; clone size: NA; CDR3 DNA: TGCGCCAGCAGCCTTAGCGGGGGGGCCTACGAGCAGTACTTC; CDR3 protein: CASSLSGGAYEQYF
V gene: TRBV28; J gene: TRBJ2-1; D gene: TRBD2; clone size: NA; CDR3 DNA: TGTGCCAGCAGCCGTACGGTTGCGGGGGGGCAGAATGAGCAGTTCTTC; CDR3 protein: CASSRTVAGGQNEQFF
V gene: TRBV9; J gene: TRBJ2-5; D gene: NA; clone size: NA; CDR3 DNA: TGTGCCAGCAGCCCCTGGGGCAGCCAAGAGACCCAGTACTTC; CDR3 protein: CASSPWGSQETQYF
V gene: TRBV3-1/TRBV3-2; J gene: TRBJ2-3; D gene: NA; clone size: NA; CDR3 DNA: TGTGCCAGCAGCCAAGATATGTATTCGGGGTCCGATACGCAGTATTTT; CDR3 protein: CASSQDMYSGSDTQYF
V gene: TRBV2; J gene: TRBJ2-7; D gene: NA; clone size: NA; CDR3 DNA: TGTGCCAGCAGTGAAACAGGGTACAGTTCCTACGAGCAGTACTTC; CDR3 protein: CASSETGYSSYEQYF
V gene: TRBV5-4; J gene: TRBJ2-1; D gene: TRBD2; clone size: NA; CDR3 DNA: TGTGCCAGCAGCTTGGACTCGGGGGGGCACAATGAGCAGTTCTTC; CDR3 protein: CASSLDSGGHNEQFF
V gene: TRBV27; J gene: TRBJ1-5; D gene: TRBD1; clone size: NA; CDR3 DNA: TGTGCCAGCAGCAAATTAGCCGACAGGGGCCATCAGCCCCAGCATTTT; CDR3 protein: CASSKLADRGHQPQHF
V gene: TRBV4-1; J gene: TRBJ2-3; D gene: NA; clone size: NA; CDR3 DNA: TGCGCCAGCAGCGACTTGAATACGCAGTATTTT; CDR3 protein: CASSDLNTQYF
V gene: TRBV6-5; J gene: TRBJ1-1; D gene: NA; clone size: NA; CDR3 DNA: TGTGCCAGCAGACTGGACAGTCTGAACACTGAAGCTTTCTTT; CDR3 protein: CASRLDSLNTEAFF
V gene: TRBV29-1; J gene: TRBJ2-1; D gene: TRBD2; clone size: once; CDR3 DNA: TGCAGCGTCGTGGGACTAGCGGGACACAATGAGCAGTTCTTC; CDR3 protein: CSVVGLAGHNEQFF
V gene: TRBV18; J gene: TRBJ2-7; D gene: TRBD2; clone size: NA; CDR3 DNA: TGTGCCAGCTCACCTAGGACTAGCGGGTCCTACGAGCAGTACTTC; CDR3 protein: CASSPRTSGSYEQYF
V gene: TRBV28; J gene: TRBJ2-7; D gene: TRBD1; clone size: NA; CDR3 DNA: TGTGCCAGCATTTCCACAGGGGGCTTCTCCTACGAGCAGTACTTC; CDR3 protein: CASISTGGFSYEQYF
V gene: TRBV18; J gene: TRBJ1-2; D gene: NA; clone size: NA; CDR3 DNA: TGTGCCAGCTCCGACAACAGGGAGCGGCTCTATGGCTACACCTTC; CDR3 protein: CASSDNRERLYGYTF
V gene: TRBV6-4; J gene: TRBJ1-5; D gene: NA; clone size: NA; CDR3 DNA: TGTGCCAGCAGAGGGGGAGAGGGGCCCCAGCATTTT; CDR3 protein: CASRGGEGPQHF
V gene: TRBV18; J gene: TRBJ1-1; D gene: TRBD1; clone size: NA; CDR3 DNA: TGTGCCAGCTCCCCCCTGGCAGGGGGCTTCCACATGAACACTGAAGCTTTCTTT; CDR3 protein: CASSPLAGGFHMNTEAFF
V gene: TRBV7-9; J gene: TRBJ2-1; D gene: NA; clone size: NA; CDR3 DNA: TGTGCCAGCAGCTTCCCATACAATGAGCAGTTCTTC; CDR3 protein: CASSFPYNEQFF
V gene: TRBV2; J gene: TRBJ1-4; D gene: NA; clone size: NA; CDR3 DNA: TGTGCCAGCAGTGTTGCCAGGGTGGAAACTAATGAAAAACTGTTTTTT; CDR3 protein: CASSVARVETNEKLFF
V gene: TRBV5-5; J gene: TRBJ2-1; D gene: TRBD2; clone size: once; CDR3 DNA: TGTGCCAGCAGGTTAGCGGGGCCTTACAATGAGCAGTTCTTC; CDR3 protein: CASRLAGPYNEQFF
V gene: TRBV3-1/TRBV3-2; J gene: TRBJ1-2; D gene: NA; clone size: NA; CDR3 DNA: TGTGCCAGCAGCCAAGTGGGAGTTGGCTATGGCTACACCTTC; CDR3 protein: CASSQVGVGYGYTF
V gene: TRBV4-1; J gene: TRBJ2-1; D gene: NA; clone size: NA; CDR3 DNA: TGCGCCAGCAGCCAAGTGTTCGACAATGAGCAGTTCTTC; CDR3 protein: CASSQVFDNEQFF
V gene: TRBV7-9; J gene: TRBJ1-6; D gene: NA; clone size: NA; CDR3 DNA: TGTGCCAGCAGCTTACTCGGGGATTCACCCCTCCACTTT; CDR3 protein: CASSLLGDSPLHF
V gene: TRBV10-3; J gene: TRBJ2-2; D gene: TRBD1; clone size: few; CDR3 DNA: TGTGCCACCGCCGGGACAGGGGGCACCGGGGAGCTGTTTTTT; CDR3 protein: CATAGTGGTGELFF
V gene: TRBV28; J gene: TRBJ2-2; D gene: TRBD1; clone size: NA; CDR3 DNA: TGTGCCAGCAGGACCACAGGGGGAAGCACCGGGGAGCTGTTTTTT; CDR3 protein: CASRTTGGSTGELFF
V gene: TRBV3-1/TRBV3-2; J gene: TRBJ2-3; D gene: TRBD2; clone size: once; CDR3 DNA: TGTGCCAGCAGCCAAGGCGGGGGAAGCACAGATACGCAGTATTTT; CDR3 protein: CASSQGGGSTDTQYF